Listed here is a single T cell receptor (beta chain). The antigen it recognizes is unknown. No much larger clonotype is one base removed from it; base qualities were not supplied. Participants in the prospective study were aged 18 to 89 years, lived in about two dozen United States geographic areas, and enrolled through a virtual design. In the prospective study, participants were assigned to cohorts based on the clinical history participants reported in a screening survey and a study questionnaire. Exposed participants had been in contact with someone with a PCR-confirmed or clinician-diagnosed COVID-19 case within 2 weeks of study entry. Each participant in the prospective study had whole blood, serum and a nasopharyngeal or oropharyngeal swab collected by mobile phlebotomists. Prospective study participants could optionally give additional blood draws and questionnaires over an approximately two-month period. Prospective study blood samples were shipped either frozen or at room temperature before DNA extraction.

From cysteine to phenylalanine, the CDR3 is 15 amino acids long. This entry keeps only the CDR3 DNA: 45 bases, framed from base 1. Looking up the germline V gene yields CDR1 SNHLY and CDR2 FYNNEI. For this chain, trimming is 9 bases at the V end and 4 bases at the J end, and the number of junction bases without a gene match is 10. This entry belongs to a study of blood T cell repertoires in COVID-19 (dated by TCRdb to the early 2020s). Looking at the study overall: Collaborator samples came from the United States, Italy and Spain and covered acute and convalescent phases of COVID-19. The prospective study material was composed of cDNA or gDNA derived from T cells, B-cell-depleted T cells, or PBMCs. The dataset comprised deeply sampled blood TCRbeta repertoires from subjects exposed to, actively infected with, or recovered from COVID-19. The repertoires were released in a freely available public database meant as a resource for research on the immune response to SARS-CoV-2. The samples were drawn from the first 160 participants of the ongoing ImmuneRACE study and from 950 to 1,500 subjects provided by 6 global collaborators. A de-identified subject ID, COVID-19 status, age in years and sex were almost always included in the sample metadata. Where available, HLA class I and class II types were taken from metadata supplied by the sample provider and were not determined by assay-based typing.

TCRbeta CDR3 regions were amplified from genomic DNA by means of the immunoSEQ Assay, a bias-controlled multiplex PCR. As for the original processing: Nucleated cell counts per sample were estimated from amplification of reference gene primers within the assay. Sequence reads were collapsed and filtered to measure the absolute abundance of every unique TCRbeta CDR3 rearrangement. Productive Simpson clonality was computed per sample as the square root of Simpson's diversity index over productive rearrangements. The clones in this table, taken by TCRdb from immuneACCESS, are in-frame only. Not every clone is retained; where verified, under half of the shortfall comes from an unresolved V gene, and the cause of the rest is unknown. Clone size and V and J calls were adopted from that table, with D and trimming inferred from the DNA. The table for this sample lists 400,000 to 500,000 clones; nearly 90% of them were counted only once. The ten largest make up 1.4% of the sample.

Overall study outcomes, separate from this receptor: The quantity of clinical and demographic metadata differed by source and by participant and was supplied without curation.

This receptor was taken from a young woman who had been exposed to COVID-19. This chain is built from TRBV2 and TRBJ1-4, and TRBD1 aligns with 8 junction nucleotides. The sequenced material came from PBMCs or T cells enriched from blood (not recorded which). The DNA reads TGTGCCAGTCGTCGACAGGGGCTAAATAATGAAAAACTGTTTTTT. This codes for CASRRQGLNNEKLFF.